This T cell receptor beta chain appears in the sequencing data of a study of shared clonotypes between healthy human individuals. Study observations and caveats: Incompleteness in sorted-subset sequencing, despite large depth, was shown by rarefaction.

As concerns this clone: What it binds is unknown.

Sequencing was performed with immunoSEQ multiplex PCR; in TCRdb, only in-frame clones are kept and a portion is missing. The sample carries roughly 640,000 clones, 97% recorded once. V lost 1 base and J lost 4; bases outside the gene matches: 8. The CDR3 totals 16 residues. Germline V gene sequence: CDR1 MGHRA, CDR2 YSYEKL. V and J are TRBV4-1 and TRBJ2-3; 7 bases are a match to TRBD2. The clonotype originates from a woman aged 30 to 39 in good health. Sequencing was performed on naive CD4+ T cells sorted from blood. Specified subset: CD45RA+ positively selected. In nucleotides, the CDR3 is TGCGCCAGCAGCCAAGCTAAGACTAGCCAGGCAGATACGCAGTATTTT. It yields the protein CASSQAKTSQADTQYF.